The next 2 T cell receptor beta chains were all read from a single sample in a study of naive and memory T cell subsets. Ligated cDNA underwent four rounds of PCR with nested alpha and beta constant region primers and SP2. TCRdb processed the 5' RACE reads anew with MiXCR; each CDR3 protein has one entry. This table has tens of thousands of distinct CDR3 sequences, more than 6.5% appearing once. An oligonucleotide containing a UMI was ligated to the 3' end of TCR cDNA. Receptors originate from a female donor in good health.

The table lists this clonotype with a few counts. This chain joins TRBV7-8 and TRBJ2-2; D remains unclear. The CDR3 runs 15 residues. Germline-derived CDR1 and CDR2 are SGHVS and FQNEAQ. V was pared by 2 bases and J by 4 bases, with 11 bases between. The CDR3 spells CASSLSGTSTGELFF. The DNA for the CDR3 is TGTGCCAGCAGCTTATCCGGTACTTCCACCGGGGAGCTGTTTTTT.

This sequence joins TRBV20-1 and TRBJ1-1, with D possibly matching TRBD1 (5 bases). Germline V CDR1 and CDR2: DFQATT, SNEGSKA (reference sequence). V was clipped by 5 bases and J by 5 bases, with 12 bases between them. The CDR3 covers 12 residues. CDR3 DNA sequence: TGCAGTGCTCGTGGGGGGACGACTGAAGCTTTCTTT. Amino acids: CSARGGTTEAFF.